These 2 T cell receptor beta chains share one sample of origin, sequenced in a study of T cells in Graves' hyperthyroidism and ophthalmopathy. RNA transcripts gave rise to amplified TCR beta CDR3 regions. The TCR CDR3 was amplified in a first-round RT-PCR using the HTBI primer set. TCRdb used MiXCR to reprocess the multiplex PCR reads, holding one entry per CDR3 protein. In the table there are 500,000 to 650,000 distinct CDR3 sequences, 17% of which are singletons. Sequencing was carried out using blood. All receptors come from a woman aged 18-29 years with Graves' ophthalmopathy.

This clonotype was seen a handful of times. The V gene is TRBV3-1, the J gene TRBJ2-2; TRBD1 matches at 11 bases. This CDR3 region has 16 residues. CDR1 is LGHDT, CDR2 YNNKEL, per germline (reference sequence). V was pared by 3 bases and J by 5 bases, with 5 bases of the junction left unmatched. CDR3 region: CASSQMGQGGTGELFF. Written as DNA, the CDR3 is TGTGCCAGCAGCCAGATGGGACAGGGGGGAACCGGGGAGCTGTTTTTT.

This sequence joins TRBV19 and TRBJ2-1; D gene uncertain. Trimming took off 4 bases at V and 0 bases at J, with 13 bases between the two ends. The germline CDR1 and CDR2 sequences are LNHDA and SQIVND (reference sequence). The CDR3 is 16 residues long. The chain's CDR3 is CASSTRSQTSYNEQFF. In DNA form, the CDR3 reads TGTGCCAGTAGTACTCGCAGCCAAACCTCCTACAATGAGCAGTTCTTC.